The T cell receptor beta chain under discussion was sequenced for a study of OX40 agonist ivuxolimab in advanced cancers. Context from the whole study: Ivuxolimab was a fully human IgG2 agonistic monoclonal antibody targeting the costimulatory receptor OX40 (CD134). Intravenous ivuxolimab was administered to patients every 2 weeks at six dose levels: 0.01, 0.1, 0.3, 1.5, 3 and 10 mg/kg. Among the roughly 50 dose-escalation patients, 19 had hepatocellular carcinoma, approximately 15 melanoma, 9 renal cell carcinoma and 9 head and neck cancer. The dose-escalation cohort was about 83% male with a mean age of around 64 years, ranging from 23 to 79. Patients were allowed to have had prior anti-PD-1, anti-PD-L1 or anti-CTLA-4 therapy, and 40% of the dose-escalation patients had previously received checkpoint inhibitors. Partial responses occurred in three dose-escalation patients: two with cutaneous melanoma and one with hepatocellular carcinoma. The point of sequencing TCRbeta in the periphery was to test whether ivuxolimab changed TCR sequence diversity and drove clonal T-cell expansion. The paper covers the monotherapy dose-escalation part of the phase I ivuxolimab trial, which included N of about 56 patients. Points the paper makes about the study in general: Low levels of normalized T-cell clonal expansion were also shown by some nonresponding patients. In partial responders in the 0.1-3.0 mg/kg groups, normalized peripheral clonal expansion was found to be among the lowest, especially among CD8+ T cells. After ivuxolimab, more expanded clones were found on average in CD8+ T cells than in CD4+ T cells. At doses from 0.1 to 3.0 mg/kg, clonal expansion was seen in both CD4+ and CD8+ blood T cells between baseline and week 6. The antigen specificity of the peripheral T cells that underwent clonal expansion was not determined.

Regarding this clone: Its antigen is not yet known. Base qualities are not at hand, and no much larger clone is one base apart.

From cysteine to phenylalanine, the CDR3 is 10 amino acids long. The kept DNA is CDR3 alone, 30 bases in frame from the first base. The V and J ends are trimmed by 5 bases and 11 bases, leaving 12 bases between them. For CDR1 and CDR2, the germline V gene (reference sequence) lists DFQATT and SNEGSKA. The trial excluded patients who had a history of autoimmune disease or were on systemic immunosuppression. Peripheral blood for TCR sequencing was collected from all dose cohorts at baseline, on cycle 4 day 1, and on cycle 7 day 1. The samples were drawn from a first-in-human, open-label, multicenter phase I dose-escalation trial of ivuxolimab. Adults with locally advanced or metastatic melanoma, renal cell, hepatocellular, or head and neck squamous cell carcinoma were enrolled in the trial. Before TCR sequencing, CD4+ T cells and CD8+ T cells were sorted from peripheral blood as separate populations.

For sequencing of the TCRbeta CDR3 region, genomic DNA was extracted from the sorted cells. The immunoSEQ Assay was used to sequence the TCRbeta CDR3 regions. The table was pulled from immuneACCESS by TCRdb, which kept in-frame rearrangements only. Such tables lose some clones; where checked, under half of the loss comes from unresolved V genes, and the rest has no known cause. The sample table lists some 72,000 clones, about four fifths of them with a count of one. The top ten hold 0.51% of the sample. This sequence was found in an adult with an advanced solid tumor such as melanoma, head and neck, liver or kidney cancer. Recombination connected TRBV20-1 to TRBJ1-1; no D segment can be confidently identified. This specimen consisted of CD4+ or CD8+ T cells sorted from blood, obtained in a trial of the OX40 agonist ivuxolimab. Here is the DNA: TGCAGTGCTCGGACGGAGGAGGCTTTCTTT. The resulting protein is CSARTEEAFF.